The 19 T cell receptor beta chains presented below share a single source sample, sequenced in a study of glioma-infiltrating T cells after dendritic cell vaccination. Assay used: immunoSEQ multiplex PCR; TCRdb lists only in-frame clones, some missing. Found here are approximately 22,000 clones, 79% of them singletons; the top ten hold 30% to 45%. The source was blood, collected before dendritic cell vaccination. These receptors all come from a human donor with glioblastoma.

CDR3 protein: CASGLVLLQGASENQPQHF. The CDR3 nucleotides read TGTGCTAGTGGTTTGGTCCTCCTTCAGGGGGCGAGTGAGAATCAGCCCCAGCATTTT. J is TRBJ1-5 and V is TRBV12-5, with TRBD1 matching 8 bases. CDR1 is LGHNT, CDR2 FRNRAP, per germline. The CDR3 consists of 19 residues. The V segment lost 0 bases and the J segment 4 bases; nucleotides outside the gene matches: 14.

The V and J genes are TRBV4-3 and TRBJ2-3, with a possible D match to TRBD2 (6 bases). This CDR3 has 17 amino acids. The germline V gene has CDR1 LGHNA and CDR2 YSLEER. V was shortened by 3 bases and J by 0 bases, with 16 bases between the two germline ends. CDR3 sequence (DNA): TGCGCCAGCAGCCACTTTCGGGACTCCGCTAGCACAGATACGCAGTATTTT. Translation gives CASSHFRDSASTDTQYF.

CDR3 amino acids: CASIPSGLNTDTQYF. CDR3 nucleotides: TGTGCCAGCATTCCTTCCGGTCTTAACACAGATACGCAGTATTTT. The rearrangement joins TRBV2 to TRBJ2-3; D not resolved. The CDR3 loop spans 15 amino acids. The germline gives CDR1 SNHLY, CDR2 FYNNEI. Trimming removed 7 bases from V and 2 bases from J, with 16 bases in between.

The V and J genes are TRBV25-1 and TRBJ2-7; unclear D gene. The CDR3 runs 12 residues. From germline, CDR1 is MGHDK and CDR2 SYGVNS. Deletions cut 3 bases from V and 5 bases from J, with 8 bases between. In nucleotides, the CDR3 is TGTGCCAGCAGTGAGGTACTCCACGAGCAGTACTTC. This sequence encodes CASSEVLHEQYF.

The rearrangement uses TRBV10-1 and TRBJ2-3; possible D gene TRBD2, 7 bases. This CDR3 spans 19 amino acids. Trimming removed 0 bases from V and 0 bases from J, with 19 bases in between. Germline loops: CDR1 WNHNN, CDR2 SYGVQD (reference sequence). This CDR3 is CASSESPGVAGGSTDTQYF. The CDR3 bases are TGCGCCAGCAGTGAGTCGCCAGGGGTAGCGGGCGGTAGCACAGATACGCAGTATTTT.

A word on this clone: A read error may produce the germline difference seen at one junction end. The chain combines TRBV7-9 with TRBJ2-7, with 8 bases that match TRBD1. The CDR3 is 12 residues long. The germline CDR1 and CDR2 sequences are SEHNR and FQNEAQ (reference sequence). The CDR3 reads CASGPGTGPVGF. In nucleotides, the CDR3 is TGTGCCAGCGGGCCCGGGACAGGCCCAGTGGGATTC. The entire variable domain, with the rest obtained from reference TRBV7-9 and TRBJ2-7, is as follows: DTGVSQNPRHKITKRGQNVTFRCDPISEHNRLYWYRQTLGQGPEFLTYFQNEAQLEKSRLLSDRFSAERPKGSFSTLEIQRTEQGDSAMYLCASGPGTGPVGFGPGTRLTVT.

In this sample, this clone turned up a few times. The chain recombines TRBV5-6 with TRBJ2-3, with 13 bases identical to TRBD2. V gave up 4 bases and J gave up 6 bases; unmatched junction bases: 5. Germline lookup yields CDR1 SGHDT and CDR2 YYEEEE. The CDR3 totals 15 residues. CDR3 amino acids: CASSPSTSGRDTQYF. The CDR3, as DNA: TGTGCCAGCAGCCCATCGACTAGCGGGAGGGATACGCAGTATTTT.

This clone was picked up a small number of times. This sequence joins TRBV7-3 and TRBJ2-2, with D uncertain. The CDR3 contains 13 residues. V was cut by 5 bases and J by 4 bases, with 8 bases left in between. The germline V gene encodes CDR1 SGHTA and CDR2 FQGTGA. CDR3 sequence: CASSEVRTGELFF. The CDR3 DNA sequence: TGTGCCAGCAGCGAGGTTCGCACCGGGGAGCTGTTTTTT.

V gene TRBV4-1 combines with J gene TRBJ2-7; 12 positions match TRBD2. Germline CDR1 and CDR2: MGHRA and YSYEKL. The CDR3 is 16 residues long. With V trimmed by 1 base and J by 5 bases, 6 bases remained unmatched. Here the CDR3 DNA reads TGCGCCAGCAGCCAAGGTCCGGGACTAGCGGGCCACGAGCAGTACTTC. Its protein product is CASSQGPGLAGHEQYF.

By share, this clone counts as medium-sized. The chain links TRBV18 to TRBJ2-2; a possible D gene is TRBD1 (5 bases). V lost 1 base to trimming and J lost 7 bases, with 16 bases between them. Germline V lookup: CDR1 KGHSH, CDR2 LQKENI. The CDR3 has 16 residues. In DNA form, the CDR3 reads TGTGCCAGCTCACCACTTCCCCAGGGTGCGAACGGGGAGCTGTTTTTT. Translation: CASSPLPQGANGELFF.

The CDR3 region is CASRGLAGTSYEQYF. DNA of the CDR3: TGTGCCAGCAGGGGACTAGCGGGGACCTCCTACGAGCAGTACTTC. The chain links TRBV28 to TRBJ2-7; 13 positions agree with TRBD2. The CDR3 runs 15 residues. J gave up 0 bases and V 6 bases, and 2 bases lay outside the gene matches. CDR1 is MDHEN and CDR2 is SYDVKM in the germline V gene.

The V and J genes are TRBV7-6 and TRBJ2-3, with TRBD2 matching 14 bases. The germline V gene has CDR1 SGHVS and CDR2 FNYEAQ. CDR3 length: 16 residues. With 6 bases clipped from V and 4 bases from J, the junction kept 6 bases outside the gene matches. Here the CDR3 reads CASRVTSGRASDTQYF. The CDR3 DNA follows: TGTGCCAGCAGGGTGACTAGCGGGAGGGCTTCAGATACGCAGTATTTT.

The rearrangement links TRBV5-5 to TRBJ1-2; maybe TRBD1 (5 bases). The CDR3 spans 13 residues. The V gene's germline CDR1 is SGHKS and CDR2 YYEKEE (reference sequence). V was trimmed by 0 bases and J by 8 bases, leaving 11 bases between them. CDR3 sequence reads: CASSLVLAGGYTF. As DNA, the CDR3 is TGTGCCAGCAGCTTGGTTCTTGCAGGGGGCTACACCTTC. The full variable domain, with the rest looked up from reference TRBV5-5 and TRBJ1-2, is DAGVTQSPTHLIKTRGQQVTLRCSPISGHKSVSWYQQVLGQGPQFIFQYYEKEERGRGNFPDRFSARQFPNYSSELNVNALLLGDSALYLCASSLVLAGGYTFGSGTRLTVV.

The V call is TRBV6-4, the J call TRBJ2-7; perhaps TRBD2 as D (6 bases). Germline lookup yields CDR1 MRHNA and CDR2 SNTAGT. V shed 8 bases and J shed 3 bases, with 8 bases lying between them. The CDR3 is 11 amino acids. This chain's CDR3 is CASGEDYEQYF. In nucleotides, the CDR3 is TGTGCCAGCGGGGAGGACTACGAGCAGTACTTC.

The CDR3 here is CASSVTLSGQGFYGYTF. The CDR3, as DNA: TGTGCCAGCAGCGTAACATTGTCGGGACAGGGGTTTTATGGCTACACCTTC. V is TRBV9 and J is TRBJ1-2; 10 positions match TRBD1. The ends lost 1 base at V and 5 bases at J; junction bases unmatched: 11. CDR3 length: 17 residues. Germline values: CDR1 SGDLS, CDR2 YYNGEE.

This clone appeared once. This chain connects TRBV5-1 to TRBJ2-7; perhaps TRBD1 as D (6 bases). This CDR3 has 16 residues. The V end lost 1 base, the J end lost 1 base, and 15 bases lay between the germline ends. Germline V gene lookup returns CDR1 SGHRS and CDR2 YFSETQ. The CDR3 loop is CASSLLGQRSSYEQYF. DNA of the CDR3: TGCGCCAGCAGCTTGTTAGGACAGAGATCTTCCTACGAGCAGTACTTC.

The genes are TRBV14 and TRBJ2-2; no clear D. Germline lookup yields CDR1 SGHDN and CDR2 FVKESK. Trimming took off 0 bases at V and 6 bases at J, with 5 bases between the two ends. The CDR3 has 13 residues. The CDR3 sequence: CASSQDGPGELFF. Written as DNA, the CDR3 is TGTGCCAGCAGCCAAGATGGCCCCGGGGAGCTGTTTTTT.

The chain recombines TRBV10-1 with TRBJ2-1, with 10 bases lining up with TRBD2. CDR1 and CDR2 (germline): WNHNN, SYGVQD (reference sequence). J gave up 4 bases and V 6 bases, and 12 bases lay outside the gene matches. This CDR3 has 17 amino acids. The CDR3 spells CASSPMGLAGEYNEQFF. DNA of the CDR3: TGCGCCAGCAGCCCTATGGGGCTAGCGGGAGAGTACAATGAGCAGTTCTTC.

This clone turned up a few times. This chain uses TRBV15 with TRBJ1-5; 7 positions match TRBD1. The V and J ends lost 3 bases and 0 bases, in that order; junction bases with no gene match: 5. Germline CDR1 and CDR2: LNHNV and YYDKDF (reference sequence). This CDR3 comprises 16 residues. The CDR3 DNA reads as TGTGCCACCAGCAGGGGGGGACAGTATAGCAATCAGCCCCAGCATTTT. Residues: CATSRGGQYSNQPQHF.